The 3 T cell receptor beta chains below come from one sample, sequenced in a study of identical twins. A single record per CDR3 protein comes from TCRdb applying MiXCR to the 5' RACE reads. The table lists 1,800,000 or so distinct CDR3 sequences, roughly 35% of them singletons. The sequencing sample was made of cord blood. These receptors came from a newborn girl in good health.

Only a few counts were recorded for this clonotype. The chain carries TRBV27 and TRBJ1-6, with D hard to call. V dropped 3 bases and J dropped 6 bases, with 6 bases sitting between them. CDR1 is MNHEY and CDR2 is SMNVEV in the germline V gene (reference sequence). The CDR3 loop spans 13 amino acids. CDR3 residues: CASSLWFNSPLHF. Here the CDR3 DNA reads TGTGCCAGCAGTTTGTGGTTTAATTCACCCCTCCACTTT.

Notes on this clonotype: A much larger clone sits a single nucleotide away, making a read error possible. This chain links TRBV4-1 with TRBJ2-7; 7 bases fit TRBD1. Germline V gives CDR1 MGHRA, CDR2 YSYEKL. The CDR3 loop spans 15 amino acids. The chain's CDR3 is CASSQVHRGSYELYF. The CDR3 nucleotides read TGCGCCAGCAGCCAAGTCCACAGGGGCTCCTACGAGCTGTACTTC.

The V call is TRBV5-1, the J call TRBJ2-3, with D perhaps TRBD2 (7 bases). Trimming left V 5 bases short and J 2 bases short, with 18 bases between. The CDR3 contains 16 residues. Germline V lookup: CDR1 SGHRS, CDR2 YFSETQ. The CDR3 nucleotides read TGCGCCAGCAGTTACCAGTCCGGGGGGCCCACAGATACGCAGTATTTT. Translated, it gives CASSYQSGGPTDTQYF.